This is a list of T cell receptor beta chains from one sample in a study of shared clonotypes between healthy human individuals. Measured with immunoSEQ multiplex PCR; TCRdb has only the in-frame clones, and not every one. The top ten hold 0.39% of the sample, which has a few million clones, roughly 93% seen once. The sequencing input was naive CD4+ T cells from PBMCs. The source of these receptors is a man aged 18 to 29 in good health. Some clones in this sample may be carry-over from other donors' samples. Both conserved end residues are part of each CDR3. A D gene is named only where the DNA matches it firmly. Size is stated for part of the rows, as once, few or many counts, or as a class when the clone is expanded.

v_gene	j_gene	d_gene	abundance	CDR3nt	CDR3aa
TRBV2	TRBJ2-3	TRBD1	.	TGTGCCAGCAGTGTCCTGACAGGGCAGACAGATACGCAGTATTTT	CASSVLTGQTDTQYF
TRBV19	TRBJ2-6	.	.	TGTGCCAGTAGTACCTATAGCTCTGGGGCCAACGTCCTGACTTTC	CASSTYSSGANVLTF
TRBV28	TRBJ1-2	.	.	TGTGCCAGCAGTGCCCCCGACGGTAACTATGGCTACACCTTC	CASSAPDGNYGYTF
TRBV25-1	TRBJ2-5	TRBD1	.	TGTGCCAGCAGTGAGACAGGGCGGGAGACCCAGTACTTC	CASSETGRETQYF
TRBV2	TRBJ2-7	TRBD2	once	TGTGCCAGTTCGGGGGGGCTCCAGTCCTACGAGCAGTACTTC	CASSGGLQSYEQYF
TRBV5-6	TRBJ2-5	TRBD1	.	TGTGCCAGCAGCTGGACAGGGGTACAAGAGACCCAGTACTTC	CASSWTGVQETQYF
TRBV2	TRBJ1-3	TRBD1	once	TGTGCCAGTGGGGGGGACAGAAACTCTGGAAACACCATATATTTT	CASGGDRNSGNTIYF
TRBV27	TRBJ2-7	.	.	TGTGCCAGCAGTTTATCGTATCGCAGCAACTACGAGCAGTACTTC	CASSLSYRSNYEQYF
TRBV7-2	TRBJ2-2	.	.	TGTGCCAGCAGCCGTAGCATAGCGGAGAGGGGGGAGCTGTTTTTT	CASSRSIAERGELFF
TRBV6-1	TRBJ2-3	.	.	TGTGCCAGCAGTGAGACGCCCCGCCCCAGCACAGATACGCAGTATTTT	CASSETPRPSTDTQYF
TRBV15	TRBJ1-5	TRBD1	.	TGTGCCACCAGCAGAGATCAACAGGGGGCTGCCCAGCATTTT	CATSRDQQGAAQHF
TRBV29-1	TRBJ1-4	.	.	TGCAGCGTTGAGTCCCAGGGGTCTAATGAAAAACTGTTTTTT	CSVESQGSNEKLFF